These T cell receptor beta chains were read from a single sample in a study of technical replicates of blood from a handful of donors. Assay: immunoSEQ multiplex PCR; the TCRdb copy retains only in-frame clones and omits some. The sample yields about 78,000 clones, 85% to 95% seen once. Sequenced: T cells isolated from PBMCs. The origin of the receptors is a human donor in good health. The conserved cysteine and the conserved F or W are not part of the CDR3 here. Only some rows state a clone size, as once, few, many or a class for expanded clones.

j_call v_call clone_size cdr3_aa
TRBJ1-5 TRBV5-8 once ASSLPWDRNQPQH
TRBJ2-4 TRBV29-1 once SVILAGGSIQY
TRBJ1-2 TRBV19 NA ASKAGAGPYGYT
TRBJ2-5 TRBV6-1 NA ASTRGYQETQY
TRBJ1-5 TRBV23-1 few ASSPSNRHSNQPQH
TRBJ2-7 TRBV2 NA ASGRTGDPYEQY
TRBJ2-1 TRBV7-9 NA ASSSGTSGIVPYNEQF
TRBJ1-1 TRBV4-1 few ASSPNFWGLNTEAF
TRBJ2-7 TRBV7-2 NA ASSPGLAGAHGGEQY
TRBJ1-3 TRBV30 NA AWSKAGNTIY
TRBJ1-2 TRBV28 NA ASSLGRAGGYT
TRBJ1-4 TRBV4-2 NA ASSQNRGLANEKLF
TRBJ2-5 TRBV25-1 NA ASSGQLRKETQY
TRBJ2-7 TRBV6-5 NA APLAGDSEQY
TRBJ1-4 TRBV28 NA ASRGDRAWSNEKLF
TRBJ2-7 TRBV6-1 once ASSPRLAGSYEQY
TRBJ2-7 TRBV5-4 NA ASSLTGGADEQY
TRBJ1-1 TRBV19 NA ASTLGGYGEAF
TRBJ1-4 TRBV11-2 NA ASRIDRGPNEKLF
TRBJ2-7 TRBV9 NA ASSVLRGYEQY
TRBJ2-1 TRBV4-1 NA ASSQTMTRNEQF
TRBJ2-3 TRBV19 once ASSIDPHRGWEDTQY
TRBJ2-1 TRBV10-1 NA ASSRTSRNEQF
TRBJ2-3 TRBV7-8 NA ASSRDREIDTQY
TRBJ2-7 TRBV10-3 once AISTPGQPYEQY
TRBJ2-7 TRBV19 NA ASNGTGAYEQY
TRBJ1-2 TRBV4-3 once ASSQEVSTYGYT
TRBJ2-1 TRBV5-6 NA ASSLPSGVEQF
TRBJ2-4 TRBV7-2 NA ASSSTGGADIQY
TRBJ1-2 TRBV9 NA ASSLRDKSYYGYT
TRBJ2-7 TRBV4-2 NA ASSHGLLAGRYEQY
TRBJ2-7 TRBV27 NA ASRFGGASYEQY
TRBJ1-5 TRBV9 NA ASSAGNQPQH
TRBJ2-1 TRBV19 NA ASRRLAGEYEQF
TRBJ2-7 TRBV7-2 NA ASSLDGLAGGTYEQY
TRBJ2-3 TRBV5-1 NA ASLLGGSTDTQY
TRBJ2-7 TRBV14 NA ASSLYRERANEQY
TRBJ2-7 TRBV19 NA ASSIIAGASYEQY
TRBJ2-1 TRBV9 NA ASSVGGSVGNEQF
TRBJ2-5 TRBV27 NA ASSSVDREETQY
TRBJ2-7 TRBV28 NA ASRRDLAYEQY
TRBJ2-2 TRBV9 NA ASSVTPGQGVNTGELF
TRBJ2-3 TRBV21-1 NA ASSTWTSGRGRTDTQY